The 21 T cell receptor beta chains below come from one sample, sequenced in a study of blood T cell repertoires in COVID-19. Method: immunoSEQ multiplex PCR; TCRdb's copy keeps in-frame clones and lacks some. The sample holds some 180,000 clones, about 85% seen once. The sample comprised PBMCs or T cells enriched from blood (not recorded which). All receptors come from a man aged 35-49 years who had recovered from COVID-19.

The chain recombines TRBV5-5 with TRBJ2-7; TRBD2 is a possible D gene (5 bases). The V end was cut by 0 bases, the J end by 3 bases, with 10 bases between. The CDR3 runs 14 residues. Looked up from germline, CDR1 is SGHKS and CDR2 is YYEKEE (reference sequence). CDR3 coding DNA: TGTGCCAGCAGCTTGGGAGGGATCGACTACGAGCAGTACTTC. Its protein product is CASSLGGIDYEQYF.

The rearrangement uses TRBV7-2 and TRBJ1-2; 7 nucleotides agree with TRBD1. CDR3 length: 15 residues. From germline, CDR1 is SGHTA and CDR2 FQGNSA. V shed 3 bases and J 4 bases; nucleotides not matched to a gene: 8. Written as DNA, the CDR3 is TGTGCCAGCAGCTTGGGAACAGGGGAACCCTATGGCTACACCTTC. Residues: CASSLGTGEPYGYTF.

This chain uses TRBV5-1 with TRBJ1-2; 7 nucleotides match TRBD1. The CDR3 length is 15 residues. Germline CDR1 and CDR2: SGHRS and YFSETQ. J lost 7 bases, V lost 0 bases, and 9 bases had no gene match. CDR3 in amino acids: CASSLVAGTETGYTF. The CDR3 DNA sequence: TGCGCCAGCAGCTTGGTGGCCGGGACAGAGACTGGCTACACCTTC.

Here the CDR3 reads CASKGANQPQHF. The DNA for the CDR3 is TGTGCCAGCAAGGGGGCGAATCAGCCCCAGCATTTT. The chain is built from TRBV6-5 and TRBJ1-5; 7 bases are a match to TRBD1. From germline, CDR1 is MNHEY and CDR2 SVGAGI. The J segment lost 4 bases and the V segment lost 7 bases, leaving 1 base of the junction unmatched. The CDR3 has 12 amino acids.

This clone was detected once. CDR3 sequence (DNA): TGTGCCAGCACTAGAGGGTCCGGGGAGCTGTTTTTT. As protein: CASTRGSGELFF. The rearrangement uses TRBV2 and TRBJ2-2, with a possible D match to TRBD2 (5 bases). The ends were cut back, 7 bases at V and 6 bases at J, with 9 bases in the middle. Germline V lookup: CDR1 SNHLY, CDR2 FYNNEI. The CDR3 extends over 12 amino acids.

This clone was recorded only once. The genes are TRBV19 and TRBJ1-6; D is unclear. CDR1 is LNHDA, CDR2 SQIVND, per germline (reference sequence). The V end lost 10 bases, the J end lost 0 bases, and 13 bases lay between the germline ends. The CDR3 is 15 residues long. This CDR3 reads CATTTQSSYNSPLHF. The CDR3 bases are TGTGCCACCACGACACAAAGCTCCTATAATTCACCCCTCCACTTT.

This clone was detected a few times. J is TRBJ1-2 and V is TRBV5-1; possibly TRBD1 for D (6 bases). Germline values: CDR1 SGHRS, CDR2 YFSETQ. Trimming took 4 bases from V and 2 from J, leaving 9 bases between them. This CDR3 is built from 13 residues. Here the CDR3 reads CASSPGQNYGYTF. The CDR3 DNA follows: TGCGCCAGCAGCCCTGGACAGAACTATGGCTACACCTTC. Drawing the rest from reference TRBV5-1 and TRBJ1-2, the complete variable domain is KAGVTQTPRYLIKTRGQQVTLSCSPISGHRSVSWYQQTPGQGLQFLFEYFSETQRNKGNFPGRFSGRQFSNSRSEMNVSTLELGDSALYLCASSPGQNYGYTFGSGTRLTVV.

The chain couples TRBV6-2 or TRBV6-3 to TRBJ1-5, with 8 nucleotides matching TRBD1. Looked up from germline, CDR1 is MNHEY and CDR2 is SVGEGT. V shed 2 bases, J shed 7 bases, and the junction held 4 bases outside the gene matches. There are 14 residues in the CDR3. This CDR3 is CASSYPQGGQPQHF. The CDR3 region has the DNA TGTGCCAGCAGTTACCCACAGGGGGGACAGCCCCAGCATTTT.

This sequence joins TRBV5-1 and TRBJ2-1; weak D call: TRBD1 (5 bases). V gave up 2 bases and J gave up 2 bases, with 11 bases separating them. The CDR3 consists of 15 residues. Germline lookup yields CDR1 SGHRS and CDR2 YFSETQ. CDR3: CASSLGDTPYNEQFF. The CDR3 DNA reads as TGCGCCAGCAGCTTAGGGGATACCCCCTACAATGAGCAGTTCTTC.

The chain has TRBV28 and TRBJ1-3; 7 bases fit TRBD1. The junction had 4 bases not matched to a gene; V was cut back by 4 bases and J by 7 bases. The CDR3 is 13 amino acids. Germline lookup yields CDR1 MDHEN and CDR2 SYDVKM. This chain's CDR3 is CASSWDSGNTIYF. The DNA for the CDR3 is TGTGCCAGCAGTTGGGACAGCGGTAACACCATATATTTT. Together with reference TRBV28 and TRBJ1-3, the CDR3 gives the full variable domain: DVKVTQSSRYLVKRTGEKVFLECVQDMDHENMFWYRQDPGLGLRLIYFSYDVKMKEKGDIPEGYSVSREKKERFSLILESASTNQTSMYLCASSWDSGNTIYFGEGSWLTVV.

In its sample, this clone was seen a few times. The chain uses TRBV4-2 and TRBJ1-1; 8 bases align to TRBD1. Germline V lookup: CDR1 LGHNA, CDR2 YNFKEQ. There are 14 residues in the CDR3. J gave up 3 bases and V 7 bases, and 7 bases lay outside the gene matches. CDR3 protein: CASNARTGHTEAFF. As DNA, the CDR3 is TGTGCCAGCAACGCCCGGACAGGGCACACTGAAGCTTTCTTT.

J is TRBJ1-2 and V is TRBV7-9, with 8 nucleotides matching TRBD1. CDR1 is SEHNR and CDR2 is FQNEAQ in the germline V gene (reference sequence). V gave up 1 base and J gave up 4 bases; unmatched junction bases: 5. CDR3 length equals 15 residues. The CDR3 region has the DNA TGTGCCAGCAGCTTAGGGTGGGACAGGACCTATGGCTACACCTTC. It specifies CASSLGWDRTYGYTF.

The V and J genes are TRBV4-1 and TRBJ2-1; D unresolved. The CDR3 is 12 amino acids. The germline CDR1 and CDR2 sequences are MGHRA and YSYEKL. The V gene lost 3 bases and the J gene lost 12 bases, with 12 bases spanning the gap. The chain's CDR3 is CASSHPNRGQFF. The CDR3 DNA sequence: TGCGCCAGCAGCCATCCGAACCGAGGGCAGTTCTTC.

CDR3 DNA sequence: TGTGCCAGCAGCCCACGAGGCACAAAGGATCAGCCCCAGCATTTT. Its translation is CASSPRGTKDQPQHF. This chain joins TRBV2 and TRBJ1-5, with D hard to call. Germline assignment: CDR1 SNHLY and CDR2 FYNNEI. The CDR3 spans 15 residues. The V and J ends lost 6 bases and 5 bases respectively, with 17 bases between them.

As DNA, the CDR3 is TGTGCCAGCAGAACGACAGGGGCGGTGGGGTCACCCCTCCACTTT. Its translation: CASRTTGAVGSPLHF. The chain recombines TRBV3-1 (or the pseudogene TRBV3-2) with TRBJ1-6, with 8 bases matching TRBD1. After removal of 6 bases from V and 10 bases from J, the junction contained 11 bases not matched to a gene. The CDR3 totals 15 residues. Germline CDR1 reads LGHDT; CDR2 reads YNNKEL (reference sequence).

V gene TRBV15 combines with J gene TRBJ2-7, with D maybe TRBD1 (7 bases). The V end lost 0 bases, the J end lost 4 bases, and 16 bases lay between the germline ends. CDR3 size: 16 residues. Germline CDR1 LNHNV, CDR2 YYDKDF (reference sequence). As DNA, the CDR3 is TGTGCCACCAGCAGAGAAGGGGGAGGACAGGTTTACGAGCAGTACTTC. Residues: CATSREGGGQVYEQYF.

The chain carries TRBV4-1 and TRBJ1-5, with D hard to call. V gave up 4 bases and J gave up 0 bases, with 7 bases separating them. CDR3 length equals 14 residues. Germline CDR1 reads MGHRA; CDR2 reads YSYEKL. CDR3 sequence: CASSPLLSNQPQHF. CDR3 DNA: TGCGCCAGCAGCCCCCTCCTTAGCAATCAGCCCCAGCATTTT.

This clone has just one count. The CDR3 DNA follows: TGCAGCGTTGCGGGACTCCAGCCGAGGAGCTCCTACAATGAGCAGTTCTTC. This sequence encodes CSVAGLQPRSSYNEQFF. The chain combines TRBV29-1 with TRBJ2-1, with D perhaps matching TRBD2 (6 bases). The CDR3 runs 17 residues. Per the germline V gene, CDR1 is SQVTM and CDR2 is ANQGSEA. Trimming left V 4 bases short and J 0 bases short, with 19 bases between.

This clone is a singleton in its sample. The chain combines TRBV10-2 with TRBJ2-3, with 8 bases matching TRBD2. CDR1 WSHSY and CDR2 SAAADI come from the germline V gene. After removal of 4 bases from V and 3 bases from J, the junction contained 9 bases not matched to a gene. There are 16 residues in the CDR3. The CDR3 spells CASSGKREGLTDTQYF. The CDR3 nucleotides read TGCGCCAGCAGTGGAAAACGGGAGGGCCTGACAGATACGCAGTATTTT.

The rearrangement uses TRBV6-1 and TRBJ2-7; 10 nucleotides align to TRBD1. Trimming took 3 bases from V and 4 from J; bases not matched to a gene: 6. The CDR3 runs 15 residues. The V gene's germline CDR1 is MNHNS and CDR2 SASEGT. The CDR3 DNA reads TGTGCCAGCAGTGACACGGGACAGGGGAGGTACGAGCAGTACTTC. Amino acids: CASSDTGQGRYEQYF.

The chain couples TRBV2 to TRBJ2-1, with TRBD2 identical over 8 bases. The CDR3 sequence is 13 residues long. With V trimmed by 6 bases and J by 6 bases, 4 bases remained unmatched. CDR1 is SNHLY and CDR2 is FYNNEI in the germline V gene. CDR3 region: CASRLAESNEQFF. The CDR3 region has the DNA TGTGCCAGCAGACTAGCGGAGAGCAATGAGCAGTTCTTC.